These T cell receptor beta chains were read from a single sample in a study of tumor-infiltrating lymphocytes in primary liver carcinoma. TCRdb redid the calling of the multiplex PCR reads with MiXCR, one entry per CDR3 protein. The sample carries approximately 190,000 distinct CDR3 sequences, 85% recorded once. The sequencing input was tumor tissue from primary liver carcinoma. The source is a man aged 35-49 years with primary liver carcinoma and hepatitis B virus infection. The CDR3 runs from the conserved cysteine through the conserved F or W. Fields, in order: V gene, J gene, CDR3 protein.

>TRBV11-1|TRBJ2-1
CDSGDVVGKQFF
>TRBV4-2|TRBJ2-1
CTSSQVSARYTGNEQFF
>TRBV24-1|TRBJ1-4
CATSDPERGNEELFF
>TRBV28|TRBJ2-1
CASSLGSGFHNEQFF
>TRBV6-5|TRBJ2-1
CASSSRAPVRYNEQFF
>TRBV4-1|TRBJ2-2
CASIPYTSGKGTGELFF
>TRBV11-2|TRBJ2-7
CTSSLAAREFYEQYF
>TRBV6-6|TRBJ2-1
CASSYSVGQGILNEQFF
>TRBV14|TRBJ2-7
CASSPRLAGAPVVSYEQYF
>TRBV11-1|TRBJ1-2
CASSLAQSYGYTF
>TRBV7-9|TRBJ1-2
CASSQVGAVTNYSYTF
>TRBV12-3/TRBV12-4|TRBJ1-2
CASSYGQRRGYTF
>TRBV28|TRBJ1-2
CASSTPPGKGTYAYIF
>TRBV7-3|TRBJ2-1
CASSWRQGNEQFF
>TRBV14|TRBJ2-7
CPSSQVGFSYEQYF
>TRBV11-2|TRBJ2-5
CASNRKGGRQETQNF
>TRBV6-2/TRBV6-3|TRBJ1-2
CASSVSTGLGGYAF
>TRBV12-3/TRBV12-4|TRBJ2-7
CASIPHPGQVDHEQYF
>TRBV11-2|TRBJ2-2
CAGIITVTWTVGTGELFF
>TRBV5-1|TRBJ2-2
CASASGNNGEPFF
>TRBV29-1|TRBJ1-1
CSVDPSPGVFF
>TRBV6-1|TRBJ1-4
CASSAFLFRAALTANERLFF
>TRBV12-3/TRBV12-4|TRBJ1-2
CVSSLEGRGYTF
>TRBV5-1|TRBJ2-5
CATSSYGLAGEQESHYF
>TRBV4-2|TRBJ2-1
CASSQDGGKTYDEQFF
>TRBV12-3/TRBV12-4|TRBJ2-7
CVSSSGTNGNGYEQYF
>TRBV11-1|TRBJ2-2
CASSYTGPFSGEPFF
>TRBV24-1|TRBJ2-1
CVTSDHQGTSGRINEQFF
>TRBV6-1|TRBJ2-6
CATRPGKPRETLSGANVLTF
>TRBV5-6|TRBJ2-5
CASSSNLRESQYF
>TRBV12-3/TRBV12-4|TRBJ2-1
CVSSLEGRGGNGQFF
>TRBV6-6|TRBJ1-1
CASSRAALVDTEAFF
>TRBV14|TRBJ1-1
CANSHRDLRGAFF
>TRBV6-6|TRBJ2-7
CVSSFSSAAPYEQNF
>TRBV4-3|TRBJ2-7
CASSQDLSYEHYF
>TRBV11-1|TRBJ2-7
CTSRGKCSYEQYF
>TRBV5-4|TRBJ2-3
CASNEKDGTYTQYF